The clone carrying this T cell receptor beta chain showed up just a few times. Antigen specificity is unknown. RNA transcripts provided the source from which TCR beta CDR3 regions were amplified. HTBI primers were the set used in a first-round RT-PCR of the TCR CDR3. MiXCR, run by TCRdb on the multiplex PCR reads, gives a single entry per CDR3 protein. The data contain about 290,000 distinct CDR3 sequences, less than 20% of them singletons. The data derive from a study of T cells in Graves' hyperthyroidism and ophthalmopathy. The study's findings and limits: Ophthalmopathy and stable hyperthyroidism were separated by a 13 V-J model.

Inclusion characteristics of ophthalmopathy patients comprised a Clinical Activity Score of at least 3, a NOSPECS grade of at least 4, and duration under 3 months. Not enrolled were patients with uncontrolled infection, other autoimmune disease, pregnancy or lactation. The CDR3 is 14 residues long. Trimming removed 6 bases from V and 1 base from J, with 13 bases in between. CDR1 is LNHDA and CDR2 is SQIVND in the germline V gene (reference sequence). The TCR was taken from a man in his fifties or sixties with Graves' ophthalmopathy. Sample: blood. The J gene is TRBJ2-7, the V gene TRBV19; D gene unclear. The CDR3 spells CASSASWGSYEQYF. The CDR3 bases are TGTGCCAGTAGCGCTTCATGGGGATCCTACGAGCAGTACTTC.